Sequencing of this T cell receptor beta chain was carried out in a study of T cells in narcolepsy. Study-wide results and caveats: Autoreactive clonotypes reportedly recurred in blood of same and different patients, not controls. Autoreactive HCRT-specific and TRIB2-specific clonotypes were marked in same-patient CSF-versus-blood CD4+ comparisons.

To note about this clone: Its antigen is unidentified.

The table came from immunoSEQ multiplex PCR; TCRdb's copy has only in-frame clones and leaves some out. This sample carries tens of thousands of clones, roughly 87% of them seen once, and the ten largest clones take 0.8% to 0.95%. Trimming took 3 bases from V and 8 from J, leaving 7 bases between them. CDR3 size: 12 residues. Germline V CDR1 and CDR2: LNHDA, SQIVND (reference sequence). The chain has TRBV19 and TRBJ2-2; D ambiguous. The sequencing sample was made of CD45RA- memory CD4+ T cells from PBMCs. The receptor comes from a human donor with narcolepsy. The CDR3 loop is CASSMRRGELFF. In DNA, the CDR3 is TGTGCCAGTAGTATGAGACGGGGGGAGCTGTTTTTT.